This is a list of T cell receptor beta chains from one sample in a study of T-cell reconstitution after alpha-beta-depleted transplantation in children. TCRdb processed the PCR reads anew with MiXCR; each CDR3 protein has one entry. The profile shows about a million distinct CDR3 sequences, roughly 29% of them singletons. The specimen was PBMCs, mostly from graft donor cells, collected 360 days after TCRalphabeta/CD19-depleted stem cell transplant. The receptors come from a boy under three years old who had a stem cell transplant for SCID, so the T cells may come from the graft donor. The CDR3 runs from the conserved cysteine through the conserved F or W. D genes are given only for firm matches. The size entry is marked missing in some rows and otherwise reads once, few, many or a size class.

cdr3_aa cdr3_nt clone_size j_call cdr3_length v_call d_call
CASSLESGSYEQYF TGCGCCAGCAGCTTGGAATCCGGATCCTACGAGCAGTACTTC few TRBJ2-7 14 TRBV5-1 .
CASSSPRRHFSGNTIYF TGTGCCAGCAGTTCCCCCCGACGGCATTTCTCTGGAAACACCATATATTTT . TRBJ1-3 17 TRBV12-3/TRBV12-4 .
CATSASGIIQETQYF TGTGCCACCAGTGCCTCGGGGATTATCCAAGAGACCCAGTACTTC . TRBJ2-5 15 TRBV24-1 .
CASSSAGAPYNEQFF TGTGCCAGCAGTTCCGCGGGGGCCCCGTACAATGAGCAGTTCTTC . TRBJ2-1 15 TRBV12-3/TRBV12-4 .
CASSIDPGGPEAFF TGTGCCAGTAGTATAGACCCAGGGGGGCCTGAAGCTTTCTTT . TRBJ1-1 14 TRBV19 TRBD1
CSVEAGADEKLFF TGCAGCGTTGAAGCTGGGGCGGATGAAAAACTGTTTTTT . TRBJ1-4 13 TRBV29-1 .
CASSFLGTGGHYEQYF TGCGCCAGCAGCTTTCTCGGGACAGGGGGCCACTACGAGCAGTACTTC few TRBJ2-7 16 TRBV5-1 TRBD1
CASSRDRDSEQYF TGCGCCAGCAGCCGGGACAGGGATTCCGAGCAGTACTTC . TRBJ2-7 13 TRBV4-3 TRBD1
CASSPRQGGGEKLFF TGTGCCAGCAGCCCCCGACAGGGAGGGGGCGAAAAACTGTTTTTT . TRBJ1-4 15 TRBV3-1 TRBD1
CASSFQARGTGELFF TGTGCCAGCAGCTTTCAGGCCCGGGGCACCGGGGAGCTGTTTTTT . TRBJ2-2 15 TRBV7-2 .
CASSFGQFNQPQHF TGTGCCAGCAGTTTTGGACAGTTCAATCAGCCCCAGCATTTT many TRBJ1-5 14 TRBV12-3/TRBV12-4 .
CSARERGDPLRYTF TGCAGTGCTAGAGAAAGAGGAGACCCCTTACGGTACACCTTC few TRBJ1-2 14 TRBV20-1 .
CSESRIGQSPKSTEAFF TGCAGTGAGAGCCGAATCGGACAGAGTCCTAAGAGTACTGAAGCTTTCTTT . TRBJ1-1 17 TRBV20-1 .
CASSQGTGVEAFF TGCGCCAGCAGCCAAGGGACAGGTGTTGAAGCTTTCTTT few TRBJ1-1 13 TRBV4-3 TRBD1
CASSQATGIGTEAFF TGCGCCAGCAGCCAAGCTACAGGGATCGGCACTGAAGCTTTCTTT . TRBJ1-1 15 TRBV4-3 .
CASSALAGASWNEQFF TGTGCCAGCAGTGCTCTAGCGGGGGCCTCGTGGAATGAGCAGTTCTTC . TRBJ2-1 16 TRBV12-3/TRBV12-4 TRBD2
CASSQDWTGIYEQYF TGTGCCAGCAGCCAAGACTGGACAGGAATCTACGAGCAGTACTTC few TRBJ2-7 15 TRBV14 TRBD1